There are a few counts of the clone carrying this T cell receptor beta chain. Antigen: not known. This specimen comes from a study of CD8 T cells in ankylosing spondylitis. Study-level findings and limits: Certain motif variants had earlier appeared in reactive arthritis synovial fluid and blood. From matched ankylosing spondylitis synovial fluid, disease-linked clones were reportedly recovered at significantly enriched levels. A TCR beta motif made of fewer than ten highly homologous variants seemed typical of ankylosing spondylitis blood.

In making TCR beta libraries, quantitative 5'-RACE with molecular barcodes was used. From the 5' RACE reads, TCRdb called clonotypes with MiXCR, one entry per CDR3 protein. The table lists 700,000 or so distinct CDR3 sequences, roughly 19% of them singletons. This CDR3 contains 13 residues. CDR1 and CDR2 (germline): DFQATT, SNEGSKA (reference sequence). This sequence originates from a male donor with ankylosing spondylitis. The chain employs TRBV20-1 and TRBJ2-1; D may be TRBD2 (6 bases). Sequencing input: blood, either unsorted or a sorted T cell fraction (not recorded which). The CDR3 DNA reads as TGCGGCCTTTCGGGGGACCTCTACAATGAGCAGTTCTTC. Amino acid sequence: CGLSGDLYNEQFF.